This TCR beta chain appears in the sequencing data of a study of shared clonotypes between healthy human individuals. Turning to the study itself: Two women and a few men aged 18 to 49 served as donors. Study-wide results and caveats: For sorted subsets, rarefaction showed incomplete sequencing despite large depth. A limitation of the genetic and exposure-history diversity represented arose from few donors.

Comments on this clone: Its antigen is unknown.

Deep was the level used in running the assay. Sequencing used immunoSEQ multiplex PCR; TCRdb keeps in-frame clones, though not all of them. The sample lists some 2,000,000 clones, approximately 95% occurring once. Germline-derived CDR1 and CDR2 are SGHTS and YDEGEE. The germline V and J ends were trimmed by 0 bases and 2 bases, with 3 bases remaining between them. The CDR3 covers 12 residues. This chain connects TRBV5-8 to TRBJ2-7; unclear D gene. Sequencing was carried out using naive CD4+ T cells sorted from blood. As to subset: CD45RA+ positively selected. This TCR came from a man between 18 and 35 years old in good health. CDR3 DNA sequence: TGTGCCAGCAGCTTGGCCCCCTACGAGCAGTACTTC. Protein: CASSLAPYEQYF.